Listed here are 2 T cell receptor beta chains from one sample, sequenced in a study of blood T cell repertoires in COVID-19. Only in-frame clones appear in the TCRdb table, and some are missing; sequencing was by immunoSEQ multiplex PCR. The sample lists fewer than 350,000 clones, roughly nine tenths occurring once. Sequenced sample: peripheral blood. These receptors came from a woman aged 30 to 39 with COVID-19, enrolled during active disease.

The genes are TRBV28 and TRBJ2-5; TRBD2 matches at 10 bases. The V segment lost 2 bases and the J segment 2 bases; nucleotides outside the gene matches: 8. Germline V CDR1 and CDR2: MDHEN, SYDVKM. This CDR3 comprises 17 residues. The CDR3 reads CASSLPGVAGGQETQYF. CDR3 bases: TGTGCCAGCAGTTTACCCGGGGTAGCGGGGGGACAAGAGACCCAGTACTTC.

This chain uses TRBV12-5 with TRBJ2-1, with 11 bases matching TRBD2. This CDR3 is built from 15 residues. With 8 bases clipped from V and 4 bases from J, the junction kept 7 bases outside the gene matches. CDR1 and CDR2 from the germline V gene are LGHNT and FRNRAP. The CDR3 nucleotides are TGTGCTAGTTCGTTTACTAGCGGGAGTTACAATGAGCAGTTCTTC. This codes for CASSFTSGSYNEQFF. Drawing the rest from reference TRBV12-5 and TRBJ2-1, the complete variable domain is DARVTQTPRHKVTEMGQEVTMRCQPILGHNTVFWYRQTMMQGLELLAYFRNRAPLDDSGMPKDRFSAEMPDATLATLKIQPSEPRDSAVYFCASSFTSGSYNEQFFGPGTRLTVL.